These T cell receptor beta chains were read from a single sample in a study of T cells in Graves' hyperthyroidism and ophthalmopathy. TCRdb called the multiplex PCR reads again in MiXCR, with one record for every CDR3 protein. The sample lists hundreds of thousands of distinct CDR3 sequences, around a fifth occurring once. Material: blood. The source is a woman aged 70-85 years with Graves' ophthalmopathy. Each CDR3 is given with its conserved first and last residue. Fields, in order: CDR3 length, V gene, clone size, J gene, CDR3 protein. A row's size may be missing; if present it is once, few, many or a size class.

cdr3_length: 14
v_call: TRBV7-8
clone_size: few
j_call: TRBJ2-7
cdr3_aa: CASSLRTGFNEQYF

cdr3_length: 11
v_call: TRBV6-8
clone_size: NA
j_call: TRBJ1-2
cdr3_aa: CASGRTDGYTF

cdr3_length: 15
v_call: TRBV3-1
clone_size: many
j_call: TRBJ2-7
cdr3_aa: CASSQGWAQGFEQYF

cdr3_length: 15
v_call: TRBV12-3/TRBV12-4
clone_size: many
j_call: TRBJ2-1
cdr3_aa: CASSFRQGARNEQFF

cdr3_length: 15
v_call: TRBV6-1
clone_size: few
j_call: TRBJ2-3
cdr3_aa: CASSVPGGSSDTQYF

cdr3_length: 14
v_call: TRBV6-1
clone_size: many
j_call: TRBJ1-1
cdr3_aa: CASRFFSGDTEAFF

cdr3_length: 14
v_call: TRBV19
clone_size: NA
j_call: TRBJ2-5
cdr3_aa: CASTSDRGYRTQYF

cdr3_length: 16
v_call: TRBV9
clone_size: NA
j_call: TRBJ1-1
cdr3_aa: CASSVDFARTGTEAFF

cdr3_length: 14
v_call: TRBV5-6
clone_size: few
j_call: TRBJ1-1
cdr3_aa: CASSPDRWRTEAFF

cdr3_length: 15
v_call: TRBV12-3/TRBV12-4
clone_size: NA
j_call: TRBJ2-5
cdr3_aa: CASSLGQDHQETQYF

cdr3_length: 13
v_call: TRBV20-1
clone_size: NA
j_call: TRBJ1-2
cdr3_aa: CSARWGGGYGYTF

cdr3_length: 17
v_call: TRBV15
clone_size: NA
j_call: TRBJ2-1
cdr3_aa: CATSSLAGGGLYNEQFF

cdr3_length: 16
v_call: TRBV5-1
clone_size: NA
j_call: TRBJ2-6
cdr3_aa: CASRLAGGAGANVLTF

cdr3_length: 17
v_call: TRBV28
clone_size: few
j_call: TRBJ2-1
cdr3_aa: CASSLRVAGGKYNEQFF

cdr3_length: 15
v_call: TRBV3-1
clone_size: NA
j_call: TRBJ1-3
cdr3_aa: CASSLGDNSGNTIYF